This is a list of T cell receptor beta chains from one sample in a study of radiation and T cells in renal cell carcinoma. Libraries were prepared by immunoSEQ multiplex PCR; TCRdb keeps only in-frame clonotypes and omits some of them. The sample records approximately 150,000 clones, approximately 86% being singletons. The sequencing used blood, collected from a patient whose treatment included radiotherapy and nephrectomy. These receptors were taken from a woman between 45 and 65 years old with renal cell carcinoma. Both conserved end residues are part of each CDR3. The D gene is left open where the match is weak. Not every row has a clone size; where given, it reads once, few, many or a size class.

d_call	v_call	clone_size	j_call	cdr3_aa	cdr3_nt
TRBD1	TRBV7-2	.	TRBJ1-2	CASSFPLDRGYGYTF	TGTGCCAGCAGCTTTCCGCTCGACAGGGGCTATGGCTACACCTTC
.	TRBV27	.	TRBJ2-7	CASSLGPAAYEQYF	TGTGCCAGCAGTTTAGGTCCGGCCGCCTACGAGCAGTACTTC
.	TRBV5-1	.	TRBJ1-4	CASRTDNNEKLFF	TGCGCCAGCAGGACGGACAATAATGAAAAACTGTTTTTT
TRBD1	TRBV28	.	TRBJ1-1	CASSLLPGQGNTEAFF	TGTGCCAGCAGTTTGTTACCGGGACAGGGAAACACTGAAGCTTTCTTT
.	TRBV5-1	.	TRBJ2-5	CASSLDDMEETQYF	TGCGCCAGCAGCTTGGACGACATGGAAGAGACCCAGTACTTC
.	TRBV6-1	few	TRBJ1-4	CASRDPGNEKLFF	TGTGCCAGCAGGGACCCCGGGAATGAAAAACTGTTTTTT
TRBD2	TRBV11-2	.	TRBJ2-5	CASSPGLAETQYF	TGTGCCAGCAGCCCGGGACTAGCAGAGACCCAGTACTTC
TRBD1	TRBV19	.	TRBJ1-5	CASSIDRDRGRWAQPQHF	TGTGCCAGTAGTATAGACCGGGACAGGGGACGATGGGCTCAGCCCCAGCATTTT
TRBD2	TRBV6-5	.	TRBJ2-5	CASSRLAGAETQYF	TGTGCCAGCAGCAGACTAGCGGGAGCTGAGACCCAGTACTTC
TRBD1	TRBV5-1	few	TRBJ1-2	CASSVYQGAPDGYTF	TGCGCCAGCAGCGTCTACCAGGGGGCTCCGGATGGCTACACCTTC
TRBD1	TRBV10-3	.	TRBJ2-2	CAISENRGDGELFF	TGTGCCATCAGTGAAAACAGGGGGGACGGGGAGCTGTTTTTT
.	TRBV6-1	.	TRBJ2-7	CASSESRGYEQYF	TGTGCCAGCAGTGAATCCCGGGGTTACGAGCAGTACTTC
.	TRBV5-1	.	TRBJ2-3	CASSLGQGVSTDTQYF	TGCGCCAGCAGCTTGGGTCAGGGAGTTAGCACAGATACGCAGTATTTT
TRBD1	TRBV6-5	.	TRBJ2-7	CASRDRRSSYEQYF	TGTGCCAGCAGGGACAGGAGGAGCTCCTACGAGCAGTACTTC
.	TRBV5-1	.	TRBJ2-3	CASSLEARSTDTQYF	TGCGCCAGCAGCTTGGAGGCGAGGAGCACAGATACGCAGTATTTT
.	TRBV9	.	TRBJ2-7	CASSHRDNSYEQYF	TGTGCCAGCAGTCACCGGGACAACTCCTACGAGCAGTACTTC
.	TRBV11-2	.	TRBJ2-7	CASSLNALGSYEQYF	TGTGCCAGCAGCTTAAATGCGTTAGGGTCCTACGAGCAGTACTTC
.	TRBV4-1	.	TRBJ1-2	CASSQGNRVYGYTF	TGCGCCAGCAGCCAAGGGAACAGGGTTTATGGCTACACCTTC
.	TRBV6-5	.	TRBJ1-2	CASSLGGVPNYGYTF	TGTGCCAGCAGCCTGGGCGGGGTCCCTAACTATGGCTACACCTTC
TRBD2	TRBV4-2	.	TRBJ2-7	CASSQDTSGRVSNPTYEQYF	TGTGCCAGCAGCCAAGATACTAGCGGGAGGGTATCGAATCCTACCTACGAGCAGTACTTC
TRBD2	TRBV7-9	.	TRBJ2-1	CASRIGLAGDEQFF	TGTGCCAGCAGGATAGGACTAGCAGGGGATGAGCAGTTCTTC
TRBD2	TRBV10-3	.	TRBJ2-7	CAINPSGATYEQYF	TGTGCCATCAATCCTAGCGGGGCAACCTACGAGCAGTACTTC
TRBD2	TRBV15	.	TRBJ2-3	CATSRDLAGGVADTQYF	TGTGCCACCAGCAGAGATCTAGCGGGAGGAGTGGCAGATACGCAGTATTTT
.	TRBV7-2	once	TRBJ2-3	CASSSSGAADTQYF	TGTGCCAGCAGCTCCTCGGGGGCGGCAGATACGCAGTATTTT
TRBD1	TRBV7-7	.	TRBJ1-3	CASSLEGQGPGNTIYF	TGTGCCAGCAGCTTAGAGGGACAGGGCCCTGGAAACACCATATATTTT
.	TRBV5-1	.	TRBJ2-3	CASRQAGRSTDTQYF	TGCGCCAGCAGACAAGCCGGCCGATCCACAGATACGCAGTATTTT
TRBD1	TRBV5-1	.	TRBJ2-3	CASSLGGQTTDTQYF	TGCGCCAGCAGCTTGGGGGGACAGACCACAGATACGCAGTATTTT
.	TRBV7-9	.	TRBJ2-5	CASSLLTGAQETQYF	TGTGCCAGCAGCTTATTAACTGGGGCACAAGAGACCCAGTACTTC
.	TRBV7-2	.	TRBJ1-5	CASSRGTENQPQHF	TGTGCCAGCAGCCGAGGGACGGAGAATCAGCCCCAGCATTTT
TRBD2	TRBV4-1	.	TRBJ2-5	CASSQLGLAAKETQYF	TGCGCCAGCAGCCAGCTGGGACTAGCAGCTAAAGAGACCCAGTACTTC
TRBD1	TRBV19	.	TRBJ1-5	CASSSGTGGIQPQHF	TGTGCCAGTAGTTCCGGGACAGGGGGGATTCAGCCCCAGCATTTT
.	TRBV19	.	TRBJ1-1	CASSSRASEAFF	TGTGCCAGTAGCAGCCGGGCTAGTGAAGCTTTCTTT
.	TRBV29-1	.	TRBJ1-2	CSVEGGGGSNYGYTF	TGCAGCGTTGAAGGGGGTGGGGGCTCTAACTATGGCTACACCTTC
TRBD1	TRBV7-7	few	TRBJ1-2	CASSQRQGRVGYTF	TGTGCCAGCAGCCAGAGACAGGGTAGGGTAGGCTACACCTTC
TRBD2	TRBV5-4	.	TRBJ2-3	CASSLAARLAGATDTQYF	TGTGCCAGCAGCTTGGCTGCCCGACTAGCGGGAGCCACAGATACGCAGTATTTT
TRBD1	TRBV10-3	.	TRBJ2-7	CAIRPRDRSSYEQYF	TGTGCCATCAGACCAAGGGACAGGAGCTCCTACGAGCAGTACTTC
.	TRBV27	.	TRBJ1-6	CASSLSGQSGGRGSPLHF	TGTGCCAGCAGTTTATCTGGGCAGTCGGGGGGTAGAGGATCACCCCTCCACTTT
TRBD1	TRBV30	few	TRBJ1-5	CAWSVGQGDQPQHF	TGTGCCTGGAGTGTAGGACAGGGGGATCAGCCCCAGCATTTT
TRBD1	TRBV19	.	TRBJ2-1	CASSTGQGVYQFF	TGTGCCAGTAGTACGGGACAGGGGGTTTACCAGTTCTTC
.	TRBV10-3	.	TRBJ1-6	CAISEGRNNSPLHF	TGTGCCATCAGTGAAGGGAGGAATAATTCACCCCTCCACTTT